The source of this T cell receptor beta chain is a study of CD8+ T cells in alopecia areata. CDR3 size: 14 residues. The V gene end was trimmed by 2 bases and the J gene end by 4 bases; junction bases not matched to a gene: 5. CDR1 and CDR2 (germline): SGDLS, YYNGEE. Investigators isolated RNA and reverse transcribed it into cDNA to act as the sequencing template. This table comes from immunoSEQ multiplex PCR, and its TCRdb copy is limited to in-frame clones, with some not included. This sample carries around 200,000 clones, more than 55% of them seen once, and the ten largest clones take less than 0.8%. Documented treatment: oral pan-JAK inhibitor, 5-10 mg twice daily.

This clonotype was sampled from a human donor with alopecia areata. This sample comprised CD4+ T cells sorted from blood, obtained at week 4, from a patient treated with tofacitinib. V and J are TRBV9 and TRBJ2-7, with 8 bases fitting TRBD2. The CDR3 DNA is TGTGCCAGCAGCGTGGGACTAGAGCTTTACGAGCAGTACTTC. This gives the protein CASSVGLELYEQYF.